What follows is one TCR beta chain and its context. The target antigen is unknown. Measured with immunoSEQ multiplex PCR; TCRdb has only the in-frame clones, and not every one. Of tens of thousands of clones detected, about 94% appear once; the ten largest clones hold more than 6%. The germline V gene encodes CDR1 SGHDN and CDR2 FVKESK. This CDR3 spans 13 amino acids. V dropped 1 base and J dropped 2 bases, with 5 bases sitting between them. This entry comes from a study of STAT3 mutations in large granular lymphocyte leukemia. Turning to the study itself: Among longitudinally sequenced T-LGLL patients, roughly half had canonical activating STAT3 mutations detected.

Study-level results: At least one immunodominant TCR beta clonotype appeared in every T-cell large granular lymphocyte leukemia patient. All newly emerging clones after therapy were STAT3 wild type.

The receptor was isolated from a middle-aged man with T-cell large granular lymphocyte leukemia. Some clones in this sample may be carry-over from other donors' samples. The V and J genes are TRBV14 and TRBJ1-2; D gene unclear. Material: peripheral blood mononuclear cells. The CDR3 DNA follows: TGTGCCAGCAGCCAAGGAGGGAACTATGGCTACACCTTC. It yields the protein CASSQGGNYGYTF.